This TCR beta chain stems from a study of vaccination and CD4 T cells after COVID-19. Study at large: In the convalescent cohort, there were six males and four females, two of them Hispanic.

This clonotype was detected a few times. Its antigen is not identified. The Oncomine TCR Beta short-read assay was applied to DNA of cultured CD4+ T cells. Researchers extracted genomic DNA from CD4+ T cells that had been cultured. MiXCR was run by TCRdb on the PCR reads, yielding one entry per CDR3 protein. The sample records 20,000 to 25,000 distinct CDR3 sequences, about 39% being singletons. Noted treatment: roughly ten-day PBMC culture with coronavirus spike peptide pools or control peptides (ViraFEST assay). This clonotype was obtained from a human donor who had recovered from COVID-19. Sample: CD4+ T cells from blood, cultured in vitro.

CDR3: CASRPWGPGGNQPQHF. The CDR3, as DNA: TGTGCCAGCAGGCCGTGGGGTCCAGGGGGGAATCAGCCCCAGCATTTT. V usage is TRBV7-4 and J usage is TRBJ1-5; 7 nucleotides agree with TRBD1. This CDR3 region has 16 residues. With 6 bases clipped from V and 4 bases from J, the junction kept 12 bases outside the gene matches. CDR1 and CDR2 from the germline V gene are SGHVT and SQSDAQ.